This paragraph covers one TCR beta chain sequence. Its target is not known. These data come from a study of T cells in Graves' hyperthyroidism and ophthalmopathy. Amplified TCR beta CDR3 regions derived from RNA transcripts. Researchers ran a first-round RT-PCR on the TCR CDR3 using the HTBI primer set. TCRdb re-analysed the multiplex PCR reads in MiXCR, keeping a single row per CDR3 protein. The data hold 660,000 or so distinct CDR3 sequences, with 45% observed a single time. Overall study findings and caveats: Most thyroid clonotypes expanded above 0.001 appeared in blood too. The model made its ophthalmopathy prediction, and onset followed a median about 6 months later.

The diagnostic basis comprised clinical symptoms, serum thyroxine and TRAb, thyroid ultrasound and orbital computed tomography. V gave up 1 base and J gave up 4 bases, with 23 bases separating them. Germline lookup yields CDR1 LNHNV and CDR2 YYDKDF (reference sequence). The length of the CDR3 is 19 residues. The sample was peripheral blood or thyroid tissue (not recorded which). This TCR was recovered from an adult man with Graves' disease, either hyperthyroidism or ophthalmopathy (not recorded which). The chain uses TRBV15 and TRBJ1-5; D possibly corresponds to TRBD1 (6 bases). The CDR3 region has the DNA TGTGCCACCAGCAGAGCAGGGGCGGGGGTTGTGGGCGGGAATCAGCCCCAGCATTTT. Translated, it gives CATSRAGAGVVGGNQPQHF.